This TCR beta chain appears in the sequencing data of a study of CD8+CD57+ T cells in acquired aplastic anemia. Study information: The DNA of sorted CD4+ and CD8+ cells averaged around 3 ug.

CDR1 is LGHNA, CDR2 YSLEER, per germline. CDR3 length equals 19 residues. J lost 6 bases, V lost 2 bases, and 20 bases had no gene match. This clonotype was seen many times. Patients included in sequencing had previously demonstrated CD8+CD57+ cell expansion by flow cytometry. When blood sampling took place, the patients had received no therapy. Genomic DNA served as template for TCR beta VDJ and CDR3 profiling. TCRdb re-derived calls from the reads in MiXCR, one entry per CDR3 protein. The sample contains around 130,000 distinct CDR3 sequences, about 60% of which appear only once. The material sequenced was sorted CD4+, CD8+, or CD8+CD57+ T cells (not recorded which) from PBMCs. The sequence was collected from a human donor with aplastic anemia. This rearrangement joins TRBV4-3 to TRBJ2-5; 8 positions agree with TRBD1. CDR3 protein: CASSQTPRIPGGGRKTQYF. The CDR3 nucleotides read TGCGCCAGCAGCCAAACCCCGCGGATACCAGGGGGCGGTCGGAAGACCCAGTACTTC.